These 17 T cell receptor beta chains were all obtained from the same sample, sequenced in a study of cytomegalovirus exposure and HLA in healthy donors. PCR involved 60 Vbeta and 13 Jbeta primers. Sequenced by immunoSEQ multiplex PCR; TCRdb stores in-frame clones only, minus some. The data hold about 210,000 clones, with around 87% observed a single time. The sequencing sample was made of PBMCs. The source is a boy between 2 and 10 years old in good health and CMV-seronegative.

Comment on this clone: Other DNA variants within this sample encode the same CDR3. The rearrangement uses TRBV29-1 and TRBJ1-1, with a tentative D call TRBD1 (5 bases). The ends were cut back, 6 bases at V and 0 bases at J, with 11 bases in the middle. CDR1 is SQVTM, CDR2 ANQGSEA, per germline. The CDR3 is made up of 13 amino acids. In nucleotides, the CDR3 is TGCAGCGTCGCGGGACGGATGAACACTGAAGCTTTCTTT. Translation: CSVAGRMNTEAFF. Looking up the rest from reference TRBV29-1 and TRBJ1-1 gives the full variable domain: SAVISQKPSRDICQRGTSLTIQCQVDSQVTMMFWYRQQPGQSLTLIATANQGSEATYESGFVIDKFPISRPNLTFSTLTVSNMSPEDSSIYLCSVAGRMNTEAFFGQGTRLTVV.

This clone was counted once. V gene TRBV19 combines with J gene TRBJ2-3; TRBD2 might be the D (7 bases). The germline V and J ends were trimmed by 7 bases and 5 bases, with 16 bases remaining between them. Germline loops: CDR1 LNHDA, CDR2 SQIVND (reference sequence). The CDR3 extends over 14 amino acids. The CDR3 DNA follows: TGTGCCAGTATGGGGGGGCAGGGCATAGATACGCAGTATTTT. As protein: CASMGGQGIDTQYF.

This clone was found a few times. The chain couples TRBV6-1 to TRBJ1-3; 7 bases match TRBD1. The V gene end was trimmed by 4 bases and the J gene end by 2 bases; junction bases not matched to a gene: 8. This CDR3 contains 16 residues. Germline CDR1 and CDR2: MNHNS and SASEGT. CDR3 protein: CASSGMGQRAGNTIYF. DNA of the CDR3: TGTGCCAGCAGTGGTATGGGACAGAGGGCTGGAAACACCATATATTTT.

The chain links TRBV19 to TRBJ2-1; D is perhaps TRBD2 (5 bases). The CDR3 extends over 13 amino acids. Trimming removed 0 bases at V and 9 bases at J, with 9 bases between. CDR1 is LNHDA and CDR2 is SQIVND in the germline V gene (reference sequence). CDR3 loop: CASSIDRRGEQFF. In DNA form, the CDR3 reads TGTGCCAGTAGTATAGATCGCCGGGGTGAGCAGTTCTTC.

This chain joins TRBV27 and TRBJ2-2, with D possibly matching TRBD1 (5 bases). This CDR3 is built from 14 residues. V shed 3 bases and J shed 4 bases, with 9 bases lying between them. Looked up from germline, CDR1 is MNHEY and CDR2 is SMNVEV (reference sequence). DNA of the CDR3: TGTGCCAGCAGTTTTCAGGGTGGCACCGGGGAGCTGTTTTTT. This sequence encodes CASSFQGGTGELFF.

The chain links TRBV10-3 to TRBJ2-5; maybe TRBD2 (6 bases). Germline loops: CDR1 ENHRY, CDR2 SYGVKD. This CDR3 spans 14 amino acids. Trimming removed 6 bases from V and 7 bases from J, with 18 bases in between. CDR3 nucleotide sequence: TGTGCCATCAGCCTACCGGGACTTGACGGGACCCAGTACTTC. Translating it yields CAISLPGLDGTQYF.

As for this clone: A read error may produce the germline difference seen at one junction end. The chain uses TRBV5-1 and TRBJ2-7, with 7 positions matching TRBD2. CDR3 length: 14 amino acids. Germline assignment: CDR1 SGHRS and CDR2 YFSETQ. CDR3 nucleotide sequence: TGCGCCAGCAGCTTGGGCGGGAGCTCCTACGGGCAGTACTTC. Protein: CASSLGGSSYGQYF.

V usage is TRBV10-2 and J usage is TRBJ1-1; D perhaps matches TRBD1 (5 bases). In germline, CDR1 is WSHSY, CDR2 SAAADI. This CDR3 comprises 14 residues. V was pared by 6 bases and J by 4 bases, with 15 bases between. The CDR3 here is CASSETELVTEAFF. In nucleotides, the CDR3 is TGCGCCAGCAGCGAGACAGAACTAGTCACTGAAGCTTTCTTT.

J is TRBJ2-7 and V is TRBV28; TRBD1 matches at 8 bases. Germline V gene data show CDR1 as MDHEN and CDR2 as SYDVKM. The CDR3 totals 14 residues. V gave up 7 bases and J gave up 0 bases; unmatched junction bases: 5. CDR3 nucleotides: TGTGCCAGCACCCGGACAGGGATCTCCTACGAGCAGTACTTC. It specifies CASTRTGISYEQYF.

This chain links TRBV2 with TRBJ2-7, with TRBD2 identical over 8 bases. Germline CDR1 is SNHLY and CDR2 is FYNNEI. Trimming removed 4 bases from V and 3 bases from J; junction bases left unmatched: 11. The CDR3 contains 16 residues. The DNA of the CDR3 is TGTGCCAGCAGTGGATCGGGGGGGCCTGTCTTCTACGAGCAGTACTTC. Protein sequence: CASSGSGGPVFYEQYF.

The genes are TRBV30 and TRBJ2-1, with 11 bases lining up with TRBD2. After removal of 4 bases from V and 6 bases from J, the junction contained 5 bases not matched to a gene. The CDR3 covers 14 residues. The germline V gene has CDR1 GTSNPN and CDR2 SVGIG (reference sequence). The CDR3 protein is CAWTSGGPGNEQFF. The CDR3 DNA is TGTGCCTGGACTAGCGGGGGGCCAGGCAATGAGCAGTTCTTC.

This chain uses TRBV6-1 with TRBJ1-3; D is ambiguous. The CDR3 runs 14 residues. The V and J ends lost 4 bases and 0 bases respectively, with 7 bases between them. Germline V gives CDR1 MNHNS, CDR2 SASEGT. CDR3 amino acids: CASSAESSGNTIYF. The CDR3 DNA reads TGTGCCAGCAGTGCAGAATCCTCTGGAAACACCATATATTTT.

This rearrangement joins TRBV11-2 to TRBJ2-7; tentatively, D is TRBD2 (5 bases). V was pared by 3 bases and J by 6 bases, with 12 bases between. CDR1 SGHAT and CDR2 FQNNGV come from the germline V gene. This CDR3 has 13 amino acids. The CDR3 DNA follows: TGTGCCAGCAGCTTCCGGGGTACAAGCGAGCAGTACTTC. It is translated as CASSFRGTSEQYF.

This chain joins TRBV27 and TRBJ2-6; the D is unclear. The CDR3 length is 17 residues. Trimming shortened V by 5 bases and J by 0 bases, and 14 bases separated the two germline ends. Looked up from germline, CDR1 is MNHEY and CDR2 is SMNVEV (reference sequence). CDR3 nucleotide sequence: TGTGCCAGCAGTCGACTCGAGGCGGCCTCTGGGGCCAACGTCCTGACTTTC. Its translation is CASSRLEAASGANVLTF.

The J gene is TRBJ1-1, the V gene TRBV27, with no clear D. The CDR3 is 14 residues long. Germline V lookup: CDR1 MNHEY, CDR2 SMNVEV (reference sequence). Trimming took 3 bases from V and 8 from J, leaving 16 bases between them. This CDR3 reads CASSFVGAWGEAFF. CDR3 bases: TGTGCCAGCAGTTTCGTGGGAGCGTGGGGAGAAGCTTTCTTT.

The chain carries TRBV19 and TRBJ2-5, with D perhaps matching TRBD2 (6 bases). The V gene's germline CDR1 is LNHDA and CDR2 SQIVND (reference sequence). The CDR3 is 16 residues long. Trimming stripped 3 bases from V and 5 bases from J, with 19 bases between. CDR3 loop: CASSIEGNRERETQYF. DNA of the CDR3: TGTGCCAGTAGTATTGAAGGTAACCGGGAGAGGGAGACCCAGTACTTC.

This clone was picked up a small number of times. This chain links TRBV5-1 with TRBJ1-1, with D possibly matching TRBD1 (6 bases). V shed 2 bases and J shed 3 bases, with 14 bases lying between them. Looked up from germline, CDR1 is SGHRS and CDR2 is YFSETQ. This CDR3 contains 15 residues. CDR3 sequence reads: CASSLPGRGDTEAFF. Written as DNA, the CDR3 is TGCGCCAGCAGCTTACCTGGGAGGGGGGACACTGAAGCTTTCTTT.